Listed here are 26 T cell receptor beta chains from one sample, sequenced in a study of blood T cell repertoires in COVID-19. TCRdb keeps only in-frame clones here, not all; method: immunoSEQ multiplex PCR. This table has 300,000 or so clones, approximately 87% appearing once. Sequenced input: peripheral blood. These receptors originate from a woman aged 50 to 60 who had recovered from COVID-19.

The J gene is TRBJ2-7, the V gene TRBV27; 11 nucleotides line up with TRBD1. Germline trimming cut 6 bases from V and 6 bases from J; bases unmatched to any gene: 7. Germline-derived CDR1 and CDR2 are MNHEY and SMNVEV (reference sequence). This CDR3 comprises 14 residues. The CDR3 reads CASRRSGTGGEQYF. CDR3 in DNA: TGTGCCAGCAGGAGATCCGGGACAGGGGGCGAGCAGTACTTC.

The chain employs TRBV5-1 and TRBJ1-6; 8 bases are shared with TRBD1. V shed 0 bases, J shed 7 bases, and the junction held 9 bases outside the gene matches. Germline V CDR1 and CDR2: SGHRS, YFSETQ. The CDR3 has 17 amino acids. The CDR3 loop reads CASSLAFGQGQNSPLHF. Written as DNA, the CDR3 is TGCGCCAGCAGCTTGGCTTTTGGACAGGGCCAAAATTCACCCCTCCACTTT.

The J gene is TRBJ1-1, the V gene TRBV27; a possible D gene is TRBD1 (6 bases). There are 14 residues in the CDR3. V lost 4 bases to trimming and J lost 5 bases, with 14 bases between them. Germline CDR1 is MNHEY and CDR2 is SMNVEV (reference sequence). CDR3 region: CASSSQLTGTEAFF. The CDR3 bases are TGTGCCAGCAGTTCCCAATTAACAGGGACTGAAGCTTTCTTT.

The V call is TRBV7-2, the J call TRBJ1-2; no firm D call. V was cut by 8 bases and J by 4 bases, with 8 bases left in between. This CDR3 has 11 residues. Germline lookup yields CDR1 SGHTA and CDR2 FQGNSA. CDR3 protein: CASAQAYGYTF. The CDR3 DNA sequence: TGTGCCAGCGCTCAGGCCTATGGCTACACCTTC.

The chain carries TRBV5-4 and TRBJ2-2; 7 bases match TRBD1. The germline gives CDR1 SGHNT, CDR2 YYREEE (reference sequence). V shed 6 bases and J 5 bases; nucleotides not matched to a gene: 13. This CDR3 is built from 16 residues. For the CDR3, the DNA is TGTGCCAGCACCTCGAGGGCAGGGGGACGGACCGGGGAGCTGTTTTTT. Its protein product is CASTSRAGGRTGELFF.

The CDR3 DNA reads TGTGCCACCAGTGATCAATACAACTACGAAGAGACCCAGTACTTC. This translates into CATSDQYNYEETQYF. This chain connects TRBV24-1 to TRBJ2-5; no firm D call. CDR3 length: 15 residues. The V gene's germline CDR1 is KGHDR and CDR2 SFDVKD. Deletions cut 3 bases from V and 3 bases from J, with 13 bases between.

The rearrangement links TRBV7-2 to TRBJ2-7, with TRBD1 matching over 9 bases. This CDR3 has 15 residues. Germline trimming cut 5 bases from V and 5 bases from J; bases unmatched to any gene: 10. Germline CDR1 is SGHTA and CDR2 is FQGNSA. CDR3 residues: CASSQIGTGNNEQYF. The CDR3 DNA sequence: TGTGCCAGCAGCCAGATAGGGACAGGGAACAACGAGCAGTACTTC.

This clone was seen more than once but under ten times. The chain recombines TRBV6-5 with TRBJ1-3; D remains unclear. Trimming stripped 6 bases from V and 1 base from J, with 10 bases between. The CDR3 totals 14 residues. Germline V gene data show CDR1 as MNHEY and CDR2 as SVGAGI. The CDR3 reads CASRTTRSGNTIYF. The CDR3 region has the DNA TGTGCCAGCAGAACTACCCGGTCTGGAAACACCATATATTTT.

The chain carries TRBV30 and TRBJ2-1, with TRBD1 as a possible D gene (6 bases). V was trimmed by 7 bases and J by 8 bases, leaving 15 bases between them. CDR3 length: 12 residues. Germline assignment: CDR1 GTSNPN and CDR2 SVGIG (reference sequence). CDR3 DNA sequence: TGTGCCTACCGGTCACAGGGCCATGAGCAGTTCTTC. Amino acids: CAYRSQGHEQFF.

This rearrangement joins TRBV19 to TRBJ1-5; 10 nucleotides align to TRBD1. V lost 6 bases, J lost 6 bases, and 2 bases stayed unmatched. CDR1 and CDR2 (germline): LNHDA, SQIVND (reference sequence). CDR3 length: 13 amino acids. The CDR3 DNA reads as TGTGCCAGTAGCGACAGGGGGCCTCAGCCCCAGCATTTT. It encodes CASSDRGPQPQHF. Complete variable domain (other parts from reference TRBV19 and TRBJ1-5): DGGITQSPKYLFRKEGQNVTLSCEQNLNHDAMYWYRQDPGQGLRLIYYSQIVNDFQKGDIAEGYSVSREKKESFPLTVTSAQKNPTAFYLCASSDRGPQPQHFGDGTRLSIL.

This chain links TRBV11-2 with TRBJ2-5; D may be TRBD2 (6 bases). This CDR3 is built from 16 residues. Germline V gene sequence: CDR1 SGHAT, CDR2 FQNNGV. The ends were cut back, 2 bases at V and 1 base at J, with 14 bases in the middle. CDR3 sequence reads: CASSLLGGNSQETQYF. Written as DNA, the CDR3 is TGTGCCAGCAGCTTACTTGGCGGGAACTCCCAAGAGACCCAGTACTTC.

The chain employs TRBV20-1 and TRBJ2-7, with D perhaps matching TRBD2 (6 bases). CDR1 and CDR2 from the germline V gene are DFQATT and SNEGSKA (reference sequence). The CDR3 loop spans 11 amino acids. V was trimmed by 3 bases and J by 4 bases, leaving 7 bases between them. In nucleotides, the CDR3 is TGCAGTGCTAGCGGGGGTTACGAGCAGTACTTC. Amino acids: CSASGGYEQYF.

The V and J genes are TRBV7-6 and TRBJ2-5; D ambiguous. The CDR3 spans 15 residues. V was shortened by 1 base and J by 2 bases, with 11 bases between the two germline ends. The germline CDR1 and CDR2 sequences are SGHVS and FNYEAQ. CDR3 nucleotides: TGTGCCAGCAGCTTAGAGTGGGCAGGTCAAGAGACCCAGTACTTC. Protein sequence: CASSLEWAGQETQYF.

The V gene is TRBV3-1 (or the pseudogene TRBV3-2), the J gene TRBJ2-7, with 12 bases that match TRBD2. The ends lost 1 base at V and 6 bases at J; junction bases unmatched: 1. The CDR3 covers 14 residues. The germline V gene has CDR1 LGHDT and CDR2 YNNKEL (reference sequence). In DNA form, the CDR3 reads TGTGCCAGCAGCCAAGGACTAGCGGGAGCCGAGCAGTACTTC. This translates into CASSQGLAGAEQYF.

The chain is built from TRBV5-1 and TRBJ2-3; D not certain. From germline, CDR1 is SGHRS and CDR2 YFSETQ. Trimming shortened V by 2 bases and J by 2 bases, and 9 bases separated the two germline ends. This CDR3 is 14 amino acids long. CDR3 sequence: CASSLEQFTDTQYF. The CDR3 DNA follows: TGCGCCAGCAGCTTAGAACAGTTCACAGATACGCAGTATTTT.

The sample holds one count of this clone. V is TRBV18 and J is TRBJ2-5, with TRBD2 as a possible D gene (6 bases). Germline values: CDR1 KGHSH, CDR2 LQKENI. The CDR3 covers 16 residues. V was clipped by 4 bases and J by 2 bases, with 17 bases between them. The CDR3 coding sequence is TGTGCCAGCTCACAAGAAATCGGAGGGGTGCAAGAGACCCAGTACTTC. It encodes CASSQEIGGVQETQYF.

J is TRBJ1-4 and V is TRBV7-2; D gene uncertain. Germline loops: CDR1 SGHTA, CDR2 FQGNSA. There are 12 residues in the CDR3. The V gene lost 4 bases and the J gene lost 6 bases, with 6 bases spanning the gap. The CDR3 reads CASSSPDEKLFF. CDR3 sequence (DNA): TGTGCCAGCAGCTCCCCGGATGAAAAACTGTTTTTT.

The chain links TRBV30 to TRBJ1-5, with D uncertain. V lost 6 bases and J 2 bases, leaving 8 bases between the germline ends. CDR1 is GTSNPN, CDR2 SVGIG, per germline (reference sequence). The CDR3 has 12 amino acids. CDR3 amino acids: CACTYGNQPQHF. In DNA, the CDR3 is TGTGCCTGTACATATGGCAATCAGCCCCAGCATTTT.

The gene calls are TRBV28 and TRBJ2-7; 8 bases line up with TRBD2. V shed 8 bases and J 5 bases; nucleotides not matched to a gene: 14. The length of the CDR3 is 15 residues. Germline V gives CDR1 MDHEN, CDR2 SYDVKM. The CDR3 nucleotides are TGTGCCAGCTATTTAGCGGGACCGGGGTTTCACGAGCAGTACTTC. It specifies CASYLAGPGFHEQYF. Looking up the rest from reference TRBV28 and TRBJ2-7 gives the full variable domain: DVKVTQSSRYLVKRTGEKVFLECVQDMDHENMFWYRQDPGLGLRLIYFSYDVKMKEKGDIPEGYSVSREKKERFSLILESASTNQTSMYLCASYLAGPGFHEQYFGPGTRLTVT.

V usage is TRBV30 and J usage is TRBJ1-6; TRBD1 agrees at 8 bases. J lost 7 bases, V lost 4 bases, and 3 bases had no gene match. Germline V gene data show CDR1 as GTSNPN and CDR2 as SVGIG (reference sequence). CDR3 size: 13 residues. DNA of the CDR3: TGTGCCTGGAATCAGGGGGCCAATTCACCCCTCCACTTT. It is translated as CAWNQGANSPLHF.

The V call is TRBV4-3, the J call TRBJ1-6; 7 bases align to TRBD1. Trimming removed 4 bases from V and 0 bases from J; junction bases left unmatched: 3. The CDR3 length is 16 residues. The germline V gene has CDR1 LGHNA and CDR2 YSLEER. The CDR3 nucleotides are TGCGCCAGCAGCCTACAGGGGAGCTCCTATAATTCACCCCTCCACTTT. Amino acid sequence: CASSLQGSSYNSPLHF.

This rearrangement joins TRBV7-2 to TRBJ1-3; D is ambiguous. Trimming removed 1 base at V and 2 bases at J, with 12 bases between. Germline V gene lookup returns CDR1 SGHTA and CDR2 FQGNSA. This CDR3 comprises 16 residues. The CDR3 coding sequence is TGTGCCAGCAGCTTAGGCCCGCCATCAGCTGGAAACACCATATATTTT. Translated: CASSLGPPSAGNTIYF.

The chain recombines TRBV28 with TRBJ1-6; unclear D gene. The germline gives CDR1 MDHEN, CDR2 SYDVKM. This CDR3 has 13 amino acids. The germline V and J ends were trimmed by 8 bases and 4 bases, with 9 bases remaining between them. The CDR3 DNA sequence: TGTGCCAGCTGCCGGGGATATAATTCACCCCTCCACTTT. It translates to CASCRGYNSPLHF.

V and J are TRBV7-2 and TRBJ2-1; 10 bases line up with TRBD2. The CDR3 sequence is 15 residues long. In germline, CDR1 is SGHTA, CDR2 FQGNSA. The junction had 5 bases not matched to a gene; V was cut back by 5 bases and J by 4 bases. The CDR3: CASSITSGMYNEQFF. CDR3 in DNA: TGTGCCAGCAGCATTACTAGCGGGATGTACAATGAGCAGTTCTTC.

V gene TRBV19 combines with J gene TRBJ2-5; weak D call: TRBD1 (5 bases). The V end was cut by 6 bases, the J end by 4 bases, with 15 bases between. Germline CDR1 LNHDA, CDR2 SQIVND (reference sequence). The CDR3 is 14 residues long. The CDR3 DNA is TGTGCCAGTAGCCCTCGCTGGGGCTTAGAGACCCAGTACTTC. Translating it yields CASSPRWGLETQYF.

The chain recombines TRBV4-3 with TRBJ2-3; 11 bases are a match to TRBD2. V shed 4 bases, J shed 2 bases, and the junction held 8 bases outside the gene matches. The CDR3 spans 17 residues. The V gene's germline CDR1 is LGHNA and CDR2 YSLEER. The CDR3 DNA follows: TGCGCCAGCAGCCGGATTTCGGGACTAGCGGACACAGATACGCAGTATTTT. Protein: CASSRISGLADTDTQYF.